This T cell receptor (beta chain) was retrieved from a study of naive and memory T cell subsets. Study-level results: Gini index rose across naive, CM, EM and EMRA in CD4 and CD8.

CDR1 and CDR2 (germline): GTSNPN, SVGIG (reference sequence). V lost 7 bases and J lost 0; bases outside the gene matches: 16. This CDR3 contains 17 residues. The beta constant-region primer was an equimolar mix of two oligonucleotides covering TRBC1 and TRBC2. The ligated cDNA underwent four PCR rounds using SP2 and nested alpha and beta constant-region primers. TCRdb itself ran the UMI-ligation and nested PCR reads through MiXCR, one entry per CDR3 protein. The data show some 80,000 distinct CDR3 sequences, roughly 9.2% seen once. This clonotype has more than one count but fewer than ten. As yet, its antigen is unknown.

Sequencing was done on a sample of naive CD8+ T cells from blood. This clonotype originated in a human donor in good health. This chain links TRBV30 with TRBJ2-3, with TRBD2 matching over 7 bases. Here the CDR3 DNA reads TGTGCCTCCCACATAGGGGCTAGCGGAGCTAGCACAGATACGCAGTATTTT. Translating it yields CASHIGASGASTDTQYF.